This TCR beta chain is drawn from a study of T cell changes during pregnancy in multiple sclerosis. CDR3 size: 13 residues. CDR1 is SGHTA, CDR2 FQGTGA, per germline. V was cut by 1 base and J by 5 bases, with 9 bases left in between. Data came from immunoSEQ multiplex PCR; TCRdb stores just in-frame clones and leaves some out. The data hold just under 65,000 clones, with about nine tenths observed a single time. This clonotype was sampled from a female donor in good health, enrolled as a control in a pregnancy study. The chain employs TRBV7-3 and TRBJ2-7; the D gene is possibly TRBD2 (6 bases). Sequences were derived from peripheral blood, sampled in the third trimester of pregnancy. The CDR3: CASSLIPGDEQYF. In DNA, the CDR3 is TGTGCCAGCAGCTTAATTCCGGGGGACGAGCAGTACTTC.